What follows is one T cell receptor beta chain and its context. This sample is drawn from a study of control samples from healthy donors and cancer patients. The repertoire was sequenced with immunoSEQ multiplex PCR; TCRdb's copy has only in-frame clones and lacks some. This repertoire shows 150,000 to 200,000 clones, around nine tenths found once; its top ten account for roughly 5.3%. The CDR3 totals 15 residues. V gave up 3 bases and J gave up 6 bases, with 15 bases separating them. CDR1 and CDR2 (germline): SGHRS, YFSETQ. The chain has TRBV5-1 and TRBJ2-2, with a weak D call TRBD1 (6 bases). The clonotype was recovered from a woman in her 30s in good health. Sequenced: blood. The CDR3 reads CASSSDLQGAGELFF. Written as DNA, the CDR3 is TGCGCCAGCAGCTCCGACCTACAGGGAGCCGGGGAGCTGTTTTTT.